A single sample gave rise to the 15 T cell receptor beta chains below, sequenced in a study of CD8 T cells in ankylosing spondylitis. TCRdb re-analysed the 5' RACE reads in MiXCR, keeping a single row per CDR3 protein. Of 130,000 to 150,000 distinct CDR3 sequences detected, roughly 7.7% appear once; the ten largest clones hold approximately 6.8%. Material: synovial fluid, either unsorted or a sorted T cell fraction (not recorded which). The source of these receptors is a male donor with ankylosing spondylitis.

This clonotype was seen a handful of times. The V and J genes are TRBV10-3 and TRBJ2-5; the match to TRBD2 covers 7 bases. This CDR3 has 13 residues. Germline V gene data show CDR1 as ENHRY and CDR2 as SYGVKD. Trimming took 3 bases from V and 3 from J; bases not matched to a gene: 1. CDR3 amino acids: CAISDGREETQYF. In nucleotides, the CDR3 is TGTGCCATCAGTGATGGGAGGGAAGAGACCCAGTACTTC.

The chain joins TRBV13 to TRBJ2-3, with D possibly being TRBD2 (5 bases). The CDR3 consists of 15 residues. Trimming stripped 6 bases from V and 3 bases from J, with 16 bases between. The germline V gene has CDR1 PRHDT and CDR2 FYEKMQ (reference sequence). This CDR3 reads CASRNTSDWTDTQYF. CDR3 nucleotides: TGTGCCAGCAGGAATACTAGTGATTGGACAGATACGCAGTATTTT.

This clonotype was found many times. The chain couples TRBV20-1 to TRBJ1-6; no clear D. Trimming pared 6 bases from V and 9 bases from J, leaving 15 bases between. CDR1 is DFQATT and CDR2 is SNEGSKA in the germline V gene (reference sequence). The CDR3 consists of 13 residues. The CDR3 DNA sequence: TGCAGTGCCCCAAGATCCAGTACTTCACCCCTCCACTTT. Amino acids: CSAPRSSTSPLHF.

The table lists this clonotype with many counts. The genes are TRBV20-1 and TRBJ1-1; D might be TRBD1 (5 bases). The CDR3 is made up of 15 amino acids. Germline CDR1 and CDR2: DFQATT and SNEGSKA (reference sequence). V shed 6 bases and J shed 6 bases, with 23 bases lying between them. CDR3 nucleotide sequence: TGCAGTGCCCGAATCCCGGGACGAGGGATCTCTGAAGCTTTCTTT. It yields the protein CSARIPGRGISEAFF.

The chain couples TRBV29-1 to TRBJ2-3, with D possibly being TRBD1 or TRBD2 (5 bases each). Between the trimmed V and J ends, which lost 1 base and 4 bases, there was a span of 12 bases. The CDR3 has 14 residues. The germline V gene has CDR1 SQVTM and CDR2 ANQGSEA. The DNA for the CDR3 is TGCAGCGTTGAAGGAGGGGCTGGGGCAGATACGCAGTATTTT. This encodes CSVEGGAGADTQYF.

This clonotype was counted many times. V is TRBV4-3 and J is TRBJ2-3; no firm D call. The germline gives CDR1 LGHNA, CDR2 YSLEER. The germline V and J ends were trimmed by 1 base and 0 bases, with 14 bases remaining between them. This CDR3 contains 17 residues. Here the CDR3 DNA reads TGCGCCAGCAGCCAAGGCCTGCGCCCGGATAGCACAGATACGCAGTATTTT. Residues: CASSQGLRPDSTDTQYF.

The sample holds many counts of this clonotype. The chain combines TRBV10-3 with TRBJ2-4, with D possibly matching TRBD1 (5 bases). Germline assignment: CDR1 ENHRY and CDR2 SYGVKD. V lost 2 bases and J 1 base, leaving 18 bases between the germline ends. This CDR3 spans 18 amino acids. CDR3 sequence: CAISERSSAPGAKNIQYF. The CDR3 DNA follows: TGTGCCATCAGTGAGCGTTCTTCGGCTCCAGGGGCCAAAAACATTCAGTACTTC.

This clonotype was seen at least ten times. The CDR3 region has the DNA TGCAGCGTTCCCTTGGCACAGAAGCAGTTCTTC. This gives the protein CSVPLAQKQFF. The chain joins TRBV29-1 to TRBJ2-1; D remains unclear. Germline values: CDR1 SQVTM, CDR2 ANQGSEA. The CDR3 has 11 amino acids. V was shortened by 5 bases and J by 11 bases, with 13 bases between the two germline ends.

This clonotype appeared many times. The chain couples TRBV4-2 to TRBJ2-1; 7 bases are a match to TRBD2. Germline V gene data show CDR1 as LGHNA and CDR2 as YNFKEQ. The CDR3 loop spans 17 amino acids. The ends lost 0 bases at V and 0 bases at J; junction bases unmatched: 5. In nucleotides, the CDR3 is TGTGCCAGCAGCCAAGAAACTAGCGTAAGCTCCTACAATGAGCAGTTCTTC. Amino acids: CASSQETSVSSYNEQFF.

The chain joins TRBV7-8 to TRBJ1-1; D is perhaps TRBD1 (5 bases). This CDR3 has 16 residues. CDR1 is SGHVS and CDR2 is FQNEAQ in the germline V gene. Deletions cut 4 bases from V and 10 bases from J, with 25 bases between. The CDR3 here is CASSSITGTQLFGAFF. CDR3 DNA: TGTGCCAGCAGCTCAATTACCGGGACTCAGTTATTCGGAGCTTTCTTT. Drawing the rest from reference TRBV7-8 and TRBJ1-1, the complete variable domain is GAGVSQSPRYKVAKRGQDVALRCDPISGHVSLFWYQQALGQGPEFLTYFQNEAQLDKSGLPSDRFFAERPEGSVSTLKIQRTQQEDSAVYLCASSSITGTQLFGAFFGQGTRLTVV.

In its sample, this clonotype was seen many times. V is TRBV7-2 and J is TRBJ1-5; D perhaps matches TRBD1 (5 bases). V was pared by 2 bases and J by 4 bases, with 15 bases between. CDR3 size: 16 residues. Germline-derived CDR1 and CDR2 are SGHTA and FQGNSA. CDR3 nucleotides: TGTGCCAGCAGCTTAACGTTGGGAGGGACGAATCAGCCCCAGCATTTT. It yields the protein CASSLTLGGTNQPQHF.

The CDR3 reads CASTYWTSRGRGELFF. Here the CDR3 DNA reads TGCGCCAGCACCTACTGGACTAGCCGGGGTAGGGGGGAGCTGTTTTTT. This chain joins TRBV4-3 and TRBJ2-2; 8 bases agree with TRBD2. The CDR3 is 16 residues long. The germline CDR1 and CDR2 sequences are LGHNA and YSLEER. The trim removed 7 bases at V and 8 bases at J, leaving 15 bases unmatched.

This clonotype has a handful of counts. J is TRBJ2-1 and V is TRBV6-6; 12 nucleotides agree with TRBD2. The CDR3 loop spans 13 amino acids. Germline CDR1 MNHNY, CDR2 SVGAGI (reference sequence). J was trimmed by 12 bases and V by 9 bases; bases with no gene match: 9. CDR3 sequence (DNA): TGTGCCAGTTCCGCTAGCGGGAGGGAGGGGCAGTTCTTC. It is translated as CASSASGREGQFF.

This clonotype has ten or more counts. The chain joins TRBV28 to TRBJ2-3; possibly TRBD1 for D (6 bases). The CDR3 is 13 residues long. Germline V CDR1 and CDR2: MDHEN, SYDVKM. V was clipped by 4 bases and J by 8 bases, with 13 bases between them. CDR3 amino acids: CASSSGQPGTQYF. In DNA form, the CDR3 reads TGTGCCAGCAGTTCCGGACAGCCCGGTACGCAGTATTTT.

This clonotype occurred once. The chain has TRBV20-1 and TRBJ1-5, with D perhaps matching TRBD1 (6 bases). V lost 0 bases and J 0 bases, leaving 9 bases between the germline ends. This CDR3 contains 15 residues. Germline V lookup: CDR1 DFQATT, CDR2 SNEGSKA (reference sequence). The DNA for the CDR3 is TGCAGTGCTAGAGAACAGGGATATAGCAATCAGCCCCAGCATTTT. This sequence encodes CSAREQGYSNQPQHF.